The 26 T cell receptor beta chains below were found in one sample sequenced in a study of monozygotic twins with inflammatory bowel disease. No DNA is given; TCRdb re-called the 5' RACE reads and lists each CDR3 protein once. Its clone listing holds nearly 450,000 distinct CDR3 sequences. Sequencing was done on a sample of blood. Source of these receptors: a human donor with ulcerative colitis or Crohn's disease, or a healthy co-twin of an affected twin (not recorded which).

This rearrangement joins TRBV7-2 to TRBJ2-3; TCRdb outputs TRBD2, but without DNA this stays unchecked. The CDR3 length is 17 residues. The germline gives CDR1 SGHTA, CDR2 FQGNSA. This chain's CDR3 is CASSLTGSGVGTDTQYF.

This chain uses TRBV18 with TRBJ2-5; the TRBD2 assignment by TCRdb is unverifiable without DNA. Germline V lookup: CDR1 KGHSH, CDR2 LQKENI. This CDR3 has 16 residues. This chain's CDR3 is CASSPGTSGIIGTQYF.

V gene TRBV20-1 combines with J gene TRBJ1-2. Germline V gene lookup returns CDR1 DFQATT and CDR2 SNEGSKA (reference sequence). The CDR3 sequence is 14 residues long. The CDR3 here is CSARDGSTNYGYTF.

This chain links TRBV10-3 with TRBJ2-3. Germline CDR1 and CDR2: ENHRY and SYGVKD. This CDR3 has 15 amino acids. The CDR3 protein is CAISVVDTVGDTQYF.

The chain links TRBV19 to TRBJ2-1; TCRdb lists TRBD2, though no DNA is available to test this call. The CDR3 has 16 amino acids. CDR1 and CDR2 (germline): LNHDA, SQIVND (reference sequence). This chain's CDR3 is CASSFRALESGDEQFF.

The V and J genes are TRBV6-6 and TRBJ2-2; the D gene TCRdb calls, TRBD1, cannot be checked with no DNA. The length of the CDR3 is 14 residues. Germline CDR1 and CDR2: MNHNY and SVGAGI (reference sequence). CDR3: CASTPLRDTGELFF.

The chain couples TRBV29-1 to TRBJ2-2. The germline V gene has CDR1 SQVTM and CDR2 ANQGSEA. The CDR3 loop spans 13 amino acids. CDR3 protein: CSVDRTNTGELFF.

The CDR3 is CASSLSLQGLSGNTIYF. The chain carries TRBV3-1 and TRBJ1-3; TCRdb names TRBD1, which stays unverified in the absence of DNA. The CDR3 has 17 amino acids. Per germline, CDR1 LGHDT and CDR2 YNNKEL (reference sequence).

This chain joins TRBV10-3 and TRBJ2-3; the TCRdb D gene call, TRBD2, has no DNA to confirm it. This CDR3 is built from 14 residues. From germline, CDR1 is ENHRY and CDR2 SYGVKD. The CDR3 sequence: CATNAGGRTDTQYF.

The chain combines TRBV7-2 with TRBJ2-5; TCRdb indicates TRBD2, and absent DNA this call remains unverified. The CDR3 runs 15 residues. CDR1 and CDR2 (germline): SGHTA, FQGNSA. The CDR3: CASSLVRQGGETQYF. The variable domain in full, completed from reference TRBV7-2 and TRBJ2-5, reads GAGVSQSPSNKVTEKGKDVELRCDPISGHTALYWYRQSLGQGLEFLIYFQGNSAPDKSGLPSDRFSAERTGGSVSTLTIQRTQQEDSAVYLCASSLVRQGGETQYFGPGTRLLVL.

The chain carries TRBV20-1 and TRBJ1-5; lacking DNA, the TRBD1 call made by TCRdb goes unchecked. CDR3 length: 14 residues. In germline, CDR1 is DFQATT, CDR2 SNEGSKA (reference sequence). The CDR3 is CSAEGQGGIWPQHF.

The chain links TRBV7-2 to TRBJ2-5; the TCRdb D gene call, TRBD2, has no DNA to confirm it. Germline CDR1 SGHTA, CDR2 FQGNSA. CDR3 length equals 16 residues. The CDR3 loop reads CASSRKGLAVQETQYF.

This sequence joins TRBV28 and TRBJ2-7. CDR3 length equals 13 residues. Germline CDR1 reads MDHEN; CDR2 reads SYDVKM. The CDR3 is CASSLHLSYEQYF.

This chain connects TRBV12-3 or TRBV12-4 to TRBJ2-4; TCRdb names TRBD1, which stays unverified in the absence of DNA. This CDR3 has 17 amino acids. CDR3 loop: CASSPRQGKEGQNIQYF.

The gene calls are TRBV7-2 and TRBJ2-7; the D gene TCRdb calls, TRBD1, cannot be checked with no DNA. Germline V gives CDR1 SGHTA, CDR2 FQGNSA. The CDR3 contains 15 residues. CDR3 sequence reads: CASSLVGDRDYEQYF.

The CDR3 loop is CAISEKRGLSTDTQYF. The rearrangement joins TRBV10-3 to TRBJ2-3; the D call of TRBD2 rests on TCRdb alone, since no DNA is present to check it. This CDR3 spans 16 amino acids. CDR1 and CDR2 (germline): ENHRY, SYGVKD.

This chain links TRBV7-3 with TRBJ1-1; TCRdb returns TRBD1, unconfirmable since there is no DNA. This CDR3 spans 13 amino acids. Looked up from germline, CDR1 is SGHTA and CDR2 is FQGTGA. CDR3 loop: CASSTQGVTEAFF.

The rearrangement links TRBV19 to TRBJ2-2. This CDR3 region has 13 residues. Germline CDR1 and CDR2: LNHDA and SQIVND (reference sequence). Here the CDR3 reads CASSTDLGGELFF.

V is TRBV24-1 and J is TRBJ2-5. Germline assignment: CDR1 KGHDR and CDR2 SFDVKD. The CDR3 length is 13 residues. Here the CDR3 reads CATSDATLETQYF.

The chain recombines TRBV5-1 with TRBJ2-3; TCRdb returns TRBD2, unconfirmable since there is no DNA. Germline CDR1 and CDR2: SGHRS and YFSETQ. The CDR3 spans 14 residues. CDR3: CASSAAGTTDTQYF.

V is TRBV20-1 and J is TRBJ2-5; TCRdb's D call of TRBD2 is untestable without DNA. This CDR3 comprises 16 residues. Germline lookup yields CDR1 DFQATT and CDR2 SNEGSKA (reference sequence). The CDR3: CSARKIAGTSVETQYF.

The CDR3 loop is CASSLDGYVYEQYF. The chain couples TRBV28 to TRBJ2-7. The length of the CDR3 is 14 residues. Germline CDR1 and CDR2: MDHEN and SYDVKM.

CDR3 loop: CASIAPNTEAFF. The gene calls are TRBV2 and TRBJ1-1. CDR3 size: 12 residues. CDR1 is SNHLY and CDR2 is FYNNEI in the germline V gene.

The V gene is TRBV29-1, the J gene TRBJ2-7; TCRdb indicates TRBD1, and absent DNA this call remains unverified. The germline V gene encodes CDR1 SQVTM and CDR2 ANQGSEA. The CDR3 is 13 residues long. This CDR3 reads CSVGDRTTYEQYF.

The chain employs TRBV10-3 and TRBJ2-2. Germline-derived CDR1 and CDR2 are ENHRY and SYGVKD. The CDR3 runs to 14 residues. CDR3 region: CAISDSGNTGELFF.

The rearrangement links TRBV7-2 to TRBJ2-1; TCRdb reports TRBD1, a call that lacks DNA to check it against. In germline, CDR1 is SGHTA, CDR2 FQGNSA. The CDR3 has 14 amino acids. The CDR3 reads CASSSGQGAGEQFF.